This T cell receptor (beta chain) is drawn from a study of blood T cell repertoires in COVID-19. Study as a whole: T cells, B-cell-depleted T cells, or PBMCs supplied cDNA or gDNA.

In the authors' methods: The authors estimated nucleated cell counts from reference gene primer amplification. Sequencing used immunoSEQ multiplex PCR; TCRdb keeps in-frame clones, though not all of them. The D gene and trimming were derived from the DNA, and the V and J assignments and clone size from that table. The table has some 190,000 clones, approximately 85% seen once. The CDR3 has 15 amino acids. Between the trimmed V and J ends, which lost 2 bases and 0 bases, there was a span of 10 bases. Germline values: CDR1 KGHSH, CDR2 LQKENI. V usage is TRBV18 and J usage is TRBJ1-2; D may be TRBD1 (5 bases). The clonotype was recovered from a man aged 80 or over with COVID-19, enrolled during active disease. Sequenced sample: peripheral blood. The CDR3 DNA follows: TGTGCCAGCTCACCAGGGGGGTCTCCTAACTATGGCTACACCTTC. Its protein is CASSPGGSPNYGYTF.